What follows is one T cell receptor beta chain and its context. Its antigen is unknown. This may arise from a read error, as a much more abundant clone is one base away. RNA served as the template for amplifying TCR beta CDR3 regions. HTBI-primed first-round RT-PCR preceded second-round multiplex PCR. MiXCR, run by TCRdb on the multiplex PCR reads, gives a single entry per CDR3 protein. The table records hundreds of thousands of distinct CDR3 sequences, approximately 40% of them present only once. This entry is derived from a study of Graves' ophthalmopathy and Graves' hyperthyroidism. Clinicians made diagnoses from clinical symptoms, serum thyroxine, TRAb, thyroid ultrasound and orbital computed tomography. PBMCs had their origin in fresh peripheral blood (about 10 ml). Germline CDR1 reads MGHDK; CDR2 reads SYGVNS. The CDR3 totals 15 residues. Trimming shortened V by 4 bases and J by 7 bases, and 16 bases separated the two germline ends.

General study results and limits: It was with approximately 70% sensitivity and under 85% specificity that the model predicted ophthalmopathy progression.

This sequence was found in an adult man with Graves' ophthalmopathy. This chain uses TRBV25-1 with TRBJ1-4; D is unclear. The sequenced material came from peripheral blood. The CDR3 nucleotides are TGTGCCAGCAGTGTAAGGCGAGGTCGCGGTGAAAAACTGTTTTTT. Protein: CASSVRRGRGEKLFF.